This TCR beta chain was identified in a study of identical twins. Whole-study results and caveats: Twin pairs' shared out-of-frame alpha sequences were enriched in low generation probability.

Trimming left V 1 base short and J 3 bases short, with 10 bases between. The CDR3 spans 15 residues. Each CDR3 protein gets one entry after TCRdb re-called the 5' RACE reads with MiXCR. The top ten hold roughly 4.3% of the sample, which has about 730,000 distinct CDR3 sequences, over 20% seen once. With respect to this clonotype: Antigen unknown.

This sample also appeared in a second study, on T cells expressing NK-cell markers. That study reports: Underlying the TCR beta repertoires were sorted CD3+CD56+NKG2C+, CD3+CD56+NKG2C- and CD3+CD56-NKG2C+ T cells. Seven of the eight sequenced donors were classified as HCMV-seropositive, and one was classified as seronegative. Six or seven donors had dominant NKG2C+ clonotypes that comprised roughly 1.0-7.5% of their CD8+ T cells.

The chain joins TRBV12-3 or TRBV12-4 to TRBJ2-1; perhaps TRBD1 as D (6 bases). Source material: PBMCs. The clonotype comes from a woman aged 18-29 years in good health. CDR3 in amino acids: CASSLEQGVYNEQFF. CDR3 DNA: TGTGCCAGCAGTTTAGAACAGGGCGTCTACAATGAGCAGTTCTTC.